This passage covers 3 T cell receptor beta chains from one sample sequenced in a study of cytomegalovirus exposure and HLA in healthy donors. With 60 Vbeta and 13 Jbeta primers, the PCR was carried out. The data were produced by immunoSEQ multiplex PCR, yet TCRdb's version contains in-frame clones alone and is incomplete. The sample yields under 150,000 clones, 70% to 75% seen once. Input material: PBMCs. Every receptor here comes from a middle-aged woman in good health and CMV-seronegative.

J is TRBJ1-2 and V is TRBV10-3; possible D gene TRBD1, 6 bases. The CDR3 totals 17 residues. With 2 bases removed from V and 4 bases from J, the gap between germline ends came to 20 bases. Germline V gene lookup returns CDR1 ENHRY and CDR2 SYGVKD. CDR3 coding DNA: TGTGCCATCAGTGAGCCCATCCTACAGGGCTGGGGCTATGGCTACACCTTC. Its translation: CAISEPILQGWGYGYTF.

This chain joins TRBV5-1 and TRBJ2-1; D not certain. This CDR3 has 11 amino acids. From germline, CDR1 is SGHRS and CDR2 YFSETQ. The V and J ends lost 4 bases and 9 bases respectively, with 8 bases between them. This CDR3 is CASSDRGEQFF. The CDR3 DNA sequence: TGCGCCAGCAGCGATCGAGGTGAGCAGTTCTTC. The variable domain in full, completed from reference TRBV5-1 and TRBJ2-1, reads KAGVTQTPRYLIKTRGQQVTLSCSPISGHRSVSWYQQTPGQGLQFLFEYFSETQRNKGNFPGRFSGRQFSNSRSEMNVSTLELGDSALYLCASSDRGEQFFGPGTRLTVL.

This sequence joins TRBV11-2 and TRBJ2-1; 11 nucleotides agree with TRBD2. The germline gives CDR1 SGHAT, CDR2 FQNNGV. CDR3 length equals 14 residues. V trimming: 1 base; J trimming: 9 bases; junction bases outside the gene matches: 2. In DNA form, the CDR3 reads TGTGCCAGCAGCTTAGGTAGCGGGGGGGCTGAGCAGTTCTTC. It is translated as CASSLGSGGAEQFF.